Presented here are 4 T cell receptor beta chains from one specimen sequenced in a study of early T cells in non-severe SARS-CoV-2 infection. MiXCR, applied by TCRdb to the 5' RACE reads, yields one record per CDR3 protein. The sample contains 45,000 to 60,000 distinct CDR3 sequences, 7.5% to 9% of which appear only once. The sequenced sample was whole blood, obtained at baseline. Receptors were obtained from an adult who was a healthcare worker with PCR-confirmed SARS-CoV-2 infection or an uninfected control (not recorded which).

The chain couples TRBV7-8 to TRBJ2-3; 7 positions match TRBD1. The CDR3 has 19 residues. Trimming took 4 bases from V and 2 from J; bases not matched to a gene: 18. CDR1 and CDR2 from the germline V gene are SGHVS and FQNEAQ. This CDR3 reads CASSSHLSGTDPYTDTQYF. The CDR3 DNA reads as TGTGCCAGCAGCTCGCACCTATCCGGGACAGACCCTTACACAGATACGCAGTATTTT. Full variable domain (remainder filled in from reference TRBV7-8 and TRBJ2-3): GAGVSQSPRYKVAKRGQDVALRCDPISGHVSLFWYQQALGQGPEFLTYFQNEAQLDKSGLPSDRFFAERPEGSVSTLKIQRTQQEDSAVYLCASSSHLSGTDPYTDTQYFGPGTRLTVL.

This clonotype has more than one count but fewer than ten. This CDR3 reads CASSQGGLREQFF. CDR3 DNA sequence: TGCGCCAGCAGCCAAGGGGGGCTAAGGGAGCAGTTCTTC. The chain recombines TRBV4-1 with TRBJ2-1; maybe TRBD1 (6 bases). Trimming pared 1 base from V and 10 bases from J, leaving 11 bases between. The CDR3 is made up of 13 amino acids. Germline CDR1 is MGHRA and CDR2 is YSYEKL.

The sample holds a few counts of this clonotype. The chain links TRBV12-3 or TRBV12-4 to TRBJ2-7; 9 bases map to TRBD1. The V segment lost 4 bases and the J segment 1 base; nucleotides outside the gene matches: 2. This CDR3 has 14 amino acids. CDR3 sequence reads: CASSSGQGSYEQYF. CDR3 sequence (DNA): TGTGCCAGCAGTTCGGGACAGGGATCCTACGAGCAGTACTTC.

The rearrangement links TRBV9 to TRBJ1-3, with TRBD1 as a possible D gene (6 bases). Per germline, CDR1 SGDLS and CDR2 YYNGEE. This CDR3 has 15 amino acids. The V and J ends lost 3 bases and 0 bases respectively, with 10 bases between them. The CDR3 region is CASSGTDSSGNTIYF. CDR3 nucleotide sequence: TGTGCCAGCAGCGGGACAGACAGCTCTGGAAACACCATATATTTT.